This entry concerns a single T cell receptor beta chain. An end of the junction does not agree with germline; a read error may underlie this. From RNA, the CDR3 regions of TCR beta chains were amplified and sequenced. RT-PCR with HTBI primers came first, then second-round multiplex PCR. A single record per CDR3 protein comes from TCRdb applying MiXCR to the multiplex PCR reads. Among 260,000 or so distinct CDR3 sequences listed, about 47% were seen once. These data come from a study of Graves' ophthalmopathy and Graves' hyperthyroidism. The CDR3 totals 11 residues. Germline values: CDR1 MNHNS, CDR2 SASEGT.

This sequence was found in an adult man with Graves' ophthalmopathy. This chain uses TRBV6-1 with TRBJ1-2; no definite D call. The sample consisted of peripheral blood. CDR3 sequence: CASLQNYGHTF. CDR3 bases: TGTGCCAGCCTCCAAAACTATGGCCACACCTTC.